What follows are 26 T cell receptor beta chains derived from one specimen sequenced in a study of CD8 T cells in Susac syndrome (dated by TCRdb to about 2019). The library was obtained by the immunoSEQ multiplex PCR assay. RNA was extracted using the RNeasy kit, and roughly 0.5 to 1 microgram was reverse transcribed with random hexamers. TCRdb passed the public sequencing reads through fastp at Q25 and MiXCR, retaining productive beta sequences. Each CDR3 protein appears once, grouped with its most common genes and DNA. In all, the sample holds 150,000 to 200,000 distinct CDR3 sequences, and under 95% of those were seen once. The ten biggest clones cover over 0.08% of the sample. The sample was CD4+ T cells from PBMCs. The source of these receptors is a human donor with multiple sclerosis.

The chain has TRBV18 and TRBJ2-2, with D uncertain. Trimming pared 0 bases from V and 2 bases from J, leaving 4 bases between. The CDR3 length is 14 residues. CDR1 and CDR2 (germline): KGHSH, LQKENI. The CDR3 DNA follows: TGTGCCAGCTCACCACCCTCTAACACCGGGGAGCTGTTTTTT. Protein sequence: CASSPPSNTGELFF.

The V gene is TRBV18, the J gene TRBJ2-7; D is ambiguous. V was clipped by 3 bases and J by 6 bases, with 12 bases between them. The CDR3 runs 13 residues. Germline CDR1 and CDR2: KGHSH and LQKENI. CDR3 sequence: CASSPVPGGEQYF. The CDR3 DNA is TGTGCCAGCTCACCTGTGCCGGGTGGCGAGCAGTACTTC. Full variable domain (remainder filled in from reference TRBV18 and TRBJ2-7): NAGVMQNPRHLVRRRGQEARLRCSPMKGHSHVYWYRQLPEEGLKFMVYLQKENIIDESGMPKERFSAEFPKEGPSILRIQQVVRGDSAAYFCASSPVPGGEQYFGPGTRLTVT.

V gene TRBV3-1 combines with J gene TRBJ2-1, with D tentatively TRBD1 or TRBD2 (5 bases each). Germline lookup yields CDR1 LGHDT and CDR2 YNNKEL (reference sequence). The V end was cut by 4 bases, the J end by 6 bases, with 16 bases between. The CDR3 length is 15 residues. Here the CDR3 DNA reads TGTGCCAGCAGCCCGGGACGGTCGAGGAGCAATGAGCAGTTCTTC. Its translation: CASSPGRSRSNEQFF.

The rearrangement links TRBV9 to TRBJ1-2; 8 positions agree with TRBD1. From germline, CDR1 is SGDLS and CDR2 YYNGEE. Trimming took 1 base from V and 7 from J; bases not matched to a gene: 3. This CDR3 has 13 amino acids. This CDR3 reads CASSVKTGAGYTF. The CDR3 DNA is TGTGCCAGCAGCGTAAAGACAGGGGCTGGCTACACCTTC. Variable domain in full (rest from reference TRBV9 and TRBJ1-2): DSGVTQTPKHLITATGQRVTLRCSPRSGDLSVYWYQQSLDQGLQFLIQYYNGEERAKGNILERFSAQQFPDLHSELNLSSLELGDSALYFCASSVKTGAGYTFGSGTRLTVV.

The gene calls are TRBV20-1 and TRBJ2-5; the match to TRBD2 covers 11 bases. V trimming: 1 base; J trimming: 5 bases; junction bases outside the gene matches: 3. Germline values: CDR1 DFQATT, CDR2 SNEGSKA (reference sequence). The CDR3 is 14 amino acids. DNA for the CDR3: TGCAGTGCTAGAGTAGCGGGAGGGTCGGAGACCCAGTACTTC. Translated: CSARVAGGSETQYF.

This chain connects TRBV5-1 to TRBJ1-2; D gene unclear. CDR1 and CDR2 from the germline V gene are SGHRS and YFSETQ. The V and J ends lost 0 bases and 4 bases respectively, with 10 bases between them. The CDR3 consists of 14 residues. The CDR3 coding sequence is TGCGCCAGCAGCTTGGACGAGGGATCCTATGGCTACACCTTC. The encoded protein is CASSLDEGSYGYTF.

V usage is TRBV6-5 and J usage is TRBJ2-5, with unresolved D. The CDR3 is made up of 14 amino acids. Looked up from germline, CDR1 is MNHEY and CDR2 is SVGAGI. The V end was cut by 2 bases, the J end by 2 bases, with 9 bases between. CDR3 nucleotide sequence: TGTGCCAGCAGTTACGGCCACACTCAAGAGACCCAGTACTTC. This translates into CASSYGHTQETQYF.

This chain joins TRBV2 and TRBJ1-3; D call uncertain. CDR3 length: 13 amino acids. Per germline, CDR1 SNHLY and CDR2 FYNNEI. Trimming removed 6 bases from V and 2 bases from J, with 8 bases in between. The CDR3 loop is CASSVDPGNTIYF. CDR3 DNA: TGTGCCAGCAGCGTAGACCCTGGAAACACCATATATTTT.

This chain links TRBV3-1 with TRBJ2-1, with 11 bases aligning to TRBD2. The CDR3 totals 16 residues. V was clipped by 0 bases and J by 12 bases; unmatched bases: 10. Germline lookup yields CDR1 LGHDT and CDR2 YNNKEL (reference sequence). This CDR3 is CASSQDRGSGGAGQFF. DNA of the CDR3: TGTGCCAGCAGCCAAGACCGCGGTAGCGGGGGGGCGGGGCAGTTCTTC.

The chain couples TRBV7-7 to TRBJ2-1; 7 positions agree with TRBD2. The CDR3 extends over 13 amino acids. V lost 0 bases to trimming and J lost 9 bases; unmatched junction nucleotides: 2. Germline V gene sequence: CDR1 SSHAT, CDR2 FNYEAQ (reference sequence). The DNA for the CDR3 is TGTGCCAGCAGCTTAGCGGGCGGGAGTGAGCAGTTCTTC. Translation: CASSLAGGSEQFF.

The V call is TRBV9, the J call TRBJ2-7, with a tentative D call TRBD2 (6 bases). Trimming removed 0 bases at V and 6 bases at J, with 13 bases between. Germline values: CDR1 SGDLS, CDR2 YYNGEE. The CDR3 spans 14 residues. This chain's CDR3 is CASSVAGALAEQYF. For the CDR3, the DNA is TGTGCCAGCAGCGTAGCGGGAGCATTGGCCGAGCAGTACTTC.

V is TRBV5-1 and J is TRBJ1-2; D might be TRBD1 (6 bases). Germline V lookup: CDR1 SGHRS, CDR2 YFSETQ. This CDR3 region has 14 residues. The V gene lost 0 bases and the J gene lost 4 bases, with 10 bases spanning the gap. The CDR3 region has the DNA TGCGCCAGCAGCTTGGGACAGGAGTCCTATGGCTACACCTTC. This sequence encodes CASSLGQESYGYTF.

The rearrangement links TRBV3-1 to TRBJ1-1, with TRBD1 identical over 7 bases. Looked up from germline, CDR1 is LGHDT and CDR2 is YNNKEL (reference sequence). CDR3 length: 15 residues. V gave up 6 bases and J gave up 1 base; unmatched junction bases: 8. CDR3 sequence reads: CASRHSDRSNTEAFF. The CDR3 nucleotides read TGTGCCAGCAGGCACTCGGACAGGTCGAACACTGAAGCTTTCTTT. Full variable domain (rest looked up from reference TRBV3-1 and TRBJ1-1): DTAVSQTPKYLVTQMGNDKSIKCEQNLGHDTMYWYKQDSKKFLKIMFSYNNKELIINETVPNRFSPKSPDKAHLNLHINSLELGDSAVYFCASRHSDRSNTEAFFGQGTRLTVV.

The chain employs TRBV18 and TRBJ2-5; possibly TRBD1 for D (6 bases). The germline V gene has CDR1 KGHSH and CDR2 LQKENI. This CDR3 is 13 amino acids long. With 8 bases removed from V and 2 bases from J, the gap between germline ends came to 12 bases. The CDR3 DNA follows: TGTGCCAGCCGATGGGACAAGCAAGAGACCCAGTACTTC. The encoded protein is CASRWDKQETQYF.

This rearrangement joins TRBV28 to TRBJ2-3, with 10 bases matching TRBD1. V lost 1 base, J lost 2 bases, and 3 bases stayed unmatched. The germline gives CDR1 MDHEN, CDR2 SYDVKM. CDR3 length: 16 residues. CDR3: CASSLLGQGTTDTQYF. CDR3 nucleotides: TGTGCCAGCAGTTTATTGGGACAGGGGACCACAGATACGCAGTATTTT.

This clonotype came up once. The gene calls are TRBV2 and TRBJ2-3; the match to TRBD2 covers 13 bases. The trim removed 3 bases at V and 6 bases at J, leaving 3 bases unmatched. The CDR3 spans 15 residues. The germline CDR1 and CDR2 sequences are SNHLY and FYNNEI. CDR3 sequence: CASSEGLAGFDTQYF. CDR3 DNA sequence: TGTGCCAGCAGTGAGGGACTAGCGGGATTTGATACGCAGTATTTT.

V is TRBV7-3 and J is TRBJ2-3; no firm D call. Germline V lookup: CDR1 SGHTA, CDR2 FQGTGA. The CDR3 is 14 amino acids. V was cut by 3 bases and J by 1 base, with 8 bases left in between. The DNA for the CDR3 is TGTGCCAGCAGCTTCGTAGCAGGCACAGATACGCAGTATTTT. Protein product: CASSFVAGTDTQYF.

This clonotype was seen a single time. The V call is TRBV12-3 or TRBV12-4, the J call TRBJ2-3; weak D call: TRBD2 (6 bases). V gave up 2 bases and J gave up 6 bases, with 15 bases separating them. This CDR3 comprises 15 residues. CDR3 loop: CASSLRMMGLDTQYF. In DNA, the CDR3 is TGTGCCAGCAGTTTACGTATGATGGGACTGGATACGCAGTATTTT.

This chain joins TRBV27 and TRBJ1-1; D may be TRBD1 (5 bases). The V end was cut by 3 bases, the J end by 2 bases, with 7 bases between. Looked up from germline, CDR1 is MNHEY and CDR2 is SMNVEV (reference sequence). The CDR3 is 13 residues long. The CDR3 sequence is CASSFRGNTEAFF. Written as DNA, the CDR3 is TGTGCCAGCAGTTTTAGGGGAAACACTGAAGCTTTCTTT.

V gene TRBV5-6 combines with J gene TRBJ2-2; unclear D gene. The CDR3 extends over 13 amino acids. V was shortened by 3 bases and J by 4 bases, with 7 bases between the two germline ends. Looked up from germline, CDR1 is SGHDT and CDR2 is YYEEEE. The CDR3 DNA reads TGTGCCAGCAGCTCCCTCGCCACCGGGGAGCTGTTTTTT. Encoded protein: CASSSLATGELFF. The full variable domain, in which reference TRBV5-6 and TRBJ2-2 provide the parts outside the CDR3, is DAGVTQSPTHLIKTRGQQVTLRCSPKSGHDTVSWYQQALGQGPQFIFQYYEEEERQRGNFPDRFSGHQFPNYSSELNVNALLLGDSALYLCASSSLATGELFFGEGSRLTVL.

The CDR3 spells CASSLSRQGPVNTEAFF. The CDR3 DNA reads as TGTGCCAGCAGTTTATCCCGACAGGGTCCAGTGAACACTGAAGCTTTCTTT. The chain employs TRBV28 and TRBJ1-1, with 7 bases aligning to TRBD1. Looked up from germline, CDR1 is MDHEN and CDR2 is SYDVKM. The V and J ends lost 1 base and 0 bases, in that order; junction bases with no gene match: 8. The length of the CDR3 is 17 residues.

The V and J genes are TRBV5-1 and TRBJ2-3; D remains ambiguous. Trimming shortened V by 0 bases and J by 0 bases, and 8 bases separated the two germline ends. This CDR3 region has 15 residues. Germline V gene lookup returns CDR1 SGHRS and CDR2 YFSETQ. In nucleotides, the CDR3 is TGCGCCAGCAGCTTGGACGGGCCTAGCACAGATACGCAGTATTTT. It translates to CASSLDGPSTDTQYF.

V usage is TRBV9 and J usage is TRBJ2-3; 15 bases agree with TRBD2. The germline V gene has CDR1 SGDLS and CDR2 YYNGEE. Trimming at V came to 0 bases and at J to 7 bases, leaving 6 bases not matched to a gene. The CDR3 runs to 17 residues. The CDR3 DNA follows: TGTGCCAGCAGCGTAGGGACTAGCGGGGGGGTCTGGAATACGCAGTATTTT. It translates to CASSVGTSGGVWNTQYF.

The chain joins TRBV28 to TRBJ1-2, with D possibly TRBD1 on 6 matching bases. V gave up 6 bases and J gave up 7 bases, with 15 bases separating them. The germline V gene encodes CDR1 MDHEN and CDR2 SYDVKM. The CDR3 is 13 amino acids. CDR3 DNA sequence: TGTGCCAGCAGCTCAGCAGGGGCCCGTGGCTACACCTTC. It translates to CASSSAGARGYTF.

The gene calls are TRBV28 and TRBJ2-7; a weak D match, TRBD1 (5 bases). Trimming stripped 3 bases from V and 3 bases from J, with 12 bases between. There are 14 residues in the CDR3. Per the germline V gene, CDR1 is MDHEN and CDR2 is SYDVKM. The CDR3 coding sequence is TGTGCCAGCAGTTTTGTGACAGCAAACTACGAGCAGTACTTC. It yields the protein CASSFVTANYEQYF. The full variable domain, with the rest looked up from reference TRBV28 and TRBJ2-7, is DVKVTQSSRYLVKRTGEKVFLECVQDMDHENMFWYRQDPGLGLRLIYFSYDVKMKEKGDIPEGYSVSREKKERFSLILESASTNQTSMYLCASSFVTANYEQYFGPGTRLTVT.

This sequence joins TRBV27 and TRBJ2-6, with a tentative D call TRBD1 (6 bases). V lost 8 bases, J lost 1 base, and 15 bases lay in between. Germline V gene sequence: CDR1 MNHEY, CDR2 SMNVEV (reference sequence). CDR3 length: 16 residues. CDR3 DNA sequence: TGTGCCAGCGGCGCTGGGGGCTTTTCTGGGGCCAACGTCCTGACTTTC. The encoded protein is CASGAGGFSGANVLTF.